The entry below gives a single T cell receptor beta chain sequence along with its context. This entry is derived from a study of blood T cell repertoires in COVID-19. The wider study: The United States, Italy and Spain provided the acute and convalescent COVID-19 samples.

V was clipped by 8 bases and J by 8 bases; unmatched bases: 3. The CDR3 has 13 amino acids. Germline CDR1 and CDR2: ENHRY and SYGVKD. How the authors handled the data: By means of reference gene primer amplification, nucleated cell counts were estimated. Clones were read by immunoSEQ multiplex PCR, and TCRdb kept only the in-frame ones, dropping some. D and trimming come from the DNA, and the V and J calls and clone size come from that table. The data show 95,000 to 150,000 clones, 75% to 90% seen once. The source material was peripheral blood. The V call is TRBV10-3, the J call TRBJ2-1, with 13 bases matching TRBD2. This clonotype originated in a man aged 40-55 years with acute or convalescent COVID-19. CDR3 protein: CAIGLAGEHEQFF. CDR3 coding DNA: TGTGCCATCGGACTAGCGGGGGAACATGAGCAGTTCTTC.